Listed below are T cell receptor beta chains from one sample, sequenced in a study of human T cells and chemical hapten exposure. TCRdb processed the RACE reads anew with MiXCR; each CDR3 protein has one entry. Of tens of thousands of distinct CDR3 sequences in the sample, approximately 10% are singletons; the top ten hold under 4%. The source material was whole blood, sampled in connection with sensitization to the hapten diphenylcyclopropenone (DPC). All receptors come from a woman aged 55-69 years with alopecia areata. Some clones in this sample may be carry-over from other donors' samples. Each CDR3 is given with its conserved first and last residue. The D gene is left open where the match is weak. Expanded clones are given a class, and other clones once, few, many or no size at all.

clone size,J gene,D gene,V gene,CDR3 protein,CDR3 DNA
many,TRBJ2-7,TRBD1,TRBV7-6,CASSFRVGNRGSEQYF,TGTGCCAGCAGCTTCCGAGTAGGGAACAGGGGGTCCGAGCAGTACTTC
NA,TRBJ2-5,NA,TRBV12-3/TRBV12-4,CASSLYRGAQGQETQYF,TGTGCCAGCAGTTTATACCGGGGGGCGCAGGGTCAAGAGACCCAGTACTTC
few,TRBJ2-7,NA,TRBV9,CASSREAGTNPWEQYF,TGTGCCAGCAGCCGGGAGGCGGGGACAAACCCCTGGGAGCAGTACTTC
many,TRBJ1-1,NA,TRBV12-3/TRBV12-4,CASSFDTEAFF,TGTGCCAGCAGTTTTGACACTGAAGCTTTCTTT
many,TRBJ1-3,NA,TRBV20-1,CSAIRDAGNTIYF,TGCAGTGCTATCCGGGACGCCGGAAACACCATATATTTT
few,TRBJ1-2,TRBD1,TRBV6-1,CASSYGQGDGYTF,TGTGCCAGCAGCTATGGACAGGGCGATGGCTACACCTTC
few,TRBJ1-6,TRBD1,TRBV6-5,CASSYSMVGTGGSPLHF,TGTGCCAGCAGTTACTCTATGGTCGGGACAGGTGGCTCACCCCTCCACTTT
NA,TRBJ1-5,NA,TRBV4-1,CASSQGDRTFSNQPQHF,TGCGCCAGCAGCCAAGGAGACAGAACCTTTAGCAATCAGCCCCAGCATTTT
NA,TRBJ1-1,NA,TRBV3-1,CASSQELLNTEAFF,TGTGCCAGCAGCCAAGAGTTGTTGAACACTGAAGCTTTCTTT
many,TRBJ1-2,TRBD1,TRBV20-1,CSATQGQEDYGYTF,TGCAGTGCTACTCAGGGACAGGAAGACTATGGCTACACCTTC
many,TRBJ1-1,NA,TRBV6-5,CASSYGRRDTEAFF,TGTGCCAGCAGTTACGGACGCAGGGACACTGAAGCTTTCTTT
NA,TRBJ1-5,NA,TRBV20-1,CSAPHGSNQPQHF,TGCAGTGCACCTCATGGTAGCAATCAGCCCCAGCATTTT
many,TRBJ2-5,NA,TRBV11-2,CASSLDPLSVGAETQYF,TGTGCCAGCAGCTTAGATCCCCTAAGTGTGGGCGCGGAGACCCAGTACTTC
many,TRBJ1-1,TRBD1,TRBV29-1,CSVRRTGSLGTEAFF,TGCAGCGTTCGCCGGACAGGCAGTTTGGGCACTGAAGCTTTCTTT
few,TRBJ2-1,NA,TRBV3-1,CASSRPQGFDYNEQFF,TGTGCCAGCAGCCGCCCACAGGGCTTTGACTACAATGAGCAGTTCTTC
many,TRBJ2-1,NA,TRBV19,CASSIGGGPVVRFF,TGTGCCAGTAGTATAGGGGGCGGTCCAGTGGTGCGTTTCTTC
few,TRBJ2-7,NA,TRBV10-2,CASSDQGTTEQYF,TGCGCCAGCAGTGACCAAGGGACGACCGAGCAGTACTTC
many,TRBJ2-5,NA,TRBV29-1,CSVEVGRGEETQYF,TGCAGCGTTGAAGTTGGGAGAGGGGAAGAGACCCAGTACTTC
many,TRBJ2-1,TRBD1,TRBV6-5,CASSYSEGTGGNEQFF,TGTGCCAGCAGTTACTCCGAGGGGACAGGGGGCAATGAGCAGTTCTTC
once,TRBJ2-6,NA,TRBV7-3,CASSSASGANILTF,TGTGCCAGCAGCTCTGCCTCTGGGGCCAACATCCTGACTTTC
many,TRBJ1-4,NA,TRBV6-1,CASSEVWGTSTNEKLFF,TGTGCCAGCAGTGAAGTCTGGGGCACCTCAACTAATGAAAAACTGTTTTTT
many,TRBJ2-3,NA,TRBV20-1,CSARFFGRGHFSTDTQYF,TGCAGTGCTAGGTTCTTTGGGAGGGGACACTTCAGCACAGATACGCAGTATTTT
many,TRBJ1-2,TRBD1,TRBV5-4,CASSMSHRGDNYGYTF,TGTGCCAGCAGCATGTCCCACAGGGGGGATAACTATGGCTACACCTTC
NA,TRBJ2-3,NA,TRBV30,CAWSVSGAPLMTDTQYF,TGTGCCTGGAGTGTATCGGGGGCACCACTCATGACAGATACGCAGTATTTT
NA,TRBJ2-1,TRBD1,TRBV10-3,CAISKARTGGSYNEQFF,TGTGCCATCAGCAAAGCAAGGACAGGGGGGTCCTACAATGAGCAGTTCTTC
NA,TRBJ2-2,NA,TRBV4-1,CASSKEGGRDTGELFF,TGCGCCAGCAGCAAAGAGGGGGGGCGAGACACCGGGGAGCTGTTTTTT
few,TRBJ2-7,NA,TRBV10-3,CAIGFDYEQYF,TGTGCCATCGGATTTGACTACGAGCAGTACTTC
NA,TRBJ1-4,NA,TRBV20-1,CSATPPGGEKLFF,TGCAGTGCTACCCCCCCGGGGGGTGAAAAACTGTTTTTT
many,TRBJ1-6,NA,TRBV9,CASSVGRFGGDSPLHF,TGTGCCAGCAGCGTTGGACGATTTGGGGGAGATTCACCCCTCCACTTT
few,TRBJ2-5,TRBD1,TRBV20-1,CSARDWDRQETQYF,TGCAGTGCTAGAGATTGGGACAGGCAAGAGACCCAGTACTTC
many,TRBJ2-1,TRBD1,TRBV6-2/TRBV6-3,CASSLAQGASGYDEQFF,TGTGCCAGCAGTTTAGCACAGGGGGCGAGTGGGTATGATGAGCAGTTCTTC
few,TRBJ1-2,NA,TRBV3-1,CASSHGRPGKTNYGYTF,TGTGCCAGCAGCCATGGCCGACCCGGGAAGACTAACTATGGCTACACCTTC
NA,TRBJ1-6,NA,TRBV7-9,CASSIRDGPGGPLHF,TGTGCCAGCAGCATCCGGGACGGTCCGGGGGGACCCCTCCACTTT
many,TRBJ2-3,NA,TRBV6-5,CASSKPWGSSTDTQYF,TGTGCCAGCAGTAAACCCTGGGGGTCTAGCACAGATACGCAGTATTTT
few,TRBJ1-1,NA,TRBV27,CASGLLFGEAFF,TGTGCCAGCGGACTCCTTTTCGGAGAAGCTTTCTTT